This T cell receptor beta chain was recorded in a study of shared clonotypes between healthy human individuals. Notes on the study in general: Generation of non-shared clonotypes was less probable than generation of clonotypes shared by all four donors.

Points on this clone: Its cognate antigen is unknown.

Germline loops: CDR1 MNHEY, CDR2 SMNVEV (reference sequence). This CDR3 is built from 15 residues. V lost 5 bases to trimming and J lost 7 bases, with 20 bases between them. The study ran the assay at deep level. Each PCR replicate from the sorted subsets contained about 200 ng DNA, which is 25,000 to 30,000 T cell genomes. Sequenced by immunoSEQ multiplex PCR; TCRdb stores in-frame clones only, minus some. The repertoire has about 1 million clones, 65% to 80% of them found once; the top ten carry 1.2% to 1.5%. Sequenced sample: memory CD4+ T cells sorted from blood. Subset meaning: CD45RA-negative fraction. This chain uses TRBV27 with TRBJ1-2; D ambiguous. This receptor was obtained from a man between 18 and 35 years old in good health. CDR3 DNA: TGTGCCAGCAGTCTTCTTGGTCTCGGGCCCCCTGGCTACACCTTC. It encodes CASSLLGLGPPGYTF.